This TCR beta chain stems from a study of T cells in Graves' hyperthyroidism and ophthalmopathy. Study overall: Initial diagnosis, before any treatment, was when peripheral blood was collected. Findings of the study overall: Ophthalmopathy was predicted by the model a median of approximately 6 months ahead of onset. Through a model of 13 V-J features, ophthalmopathy was separated from stable hyperthyroidism. Blood also held most thyroid clonotypes expanded beyond 0.001.

The CDR3 has 13 amino acids. V was cut by 0 bases and J by 4 bases, with 7 bases left in between. From germline, CDR1 is ENHRY and CDR2 SYGVKD. Amplification of TCR beta CDR3 regions used RNA as the template. The HTBI primer set served for first-round RT-PCR of the TCR CDR3. TCRdb called the multiplex PCR reads again in MiXCR, with one record for every CDR3 protein. The sample lists about 290,000 distinct CDR3 sequences; 15% to 20% were seen once. This clonotype was counted a single time. Its antigen is still unknown. The rearrangement joins TRBV10-3 to TRBJ2-7; D is undetermined. The receptor was derived from a woman aged 55-70 years with Graves' ophthalmopathy. Sample: blood. CDR3 coding DNA: TGTGCCATCAGTGAGTCGGTGGTATACGAGCAGTACTTC. It codes for CAISESVVYEQYF.